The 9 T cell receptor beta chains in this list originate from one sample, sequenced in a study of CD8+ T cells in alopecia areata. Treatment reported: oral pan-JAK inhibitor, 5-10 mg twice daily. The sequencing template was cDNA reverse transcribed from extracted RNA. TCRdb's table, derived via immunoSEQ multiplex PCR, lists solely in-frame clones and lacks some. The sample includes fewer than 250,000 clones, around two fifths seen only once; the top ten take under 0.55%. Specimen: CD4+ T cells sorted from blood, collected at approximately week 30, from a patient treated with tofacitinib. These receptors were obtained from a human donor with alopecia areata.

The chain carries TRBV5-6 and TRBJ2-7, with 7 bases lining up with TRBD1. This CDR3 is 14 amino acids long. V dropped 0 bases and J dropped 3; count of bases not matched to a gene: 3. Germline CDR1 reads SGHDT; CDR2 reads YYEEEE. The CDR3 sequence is CASSLEQGVYEQYF. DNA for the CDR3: TGTGCCAGCAGCTTGGAGCAGGGGGTCTACGAGCAGTACTTC.

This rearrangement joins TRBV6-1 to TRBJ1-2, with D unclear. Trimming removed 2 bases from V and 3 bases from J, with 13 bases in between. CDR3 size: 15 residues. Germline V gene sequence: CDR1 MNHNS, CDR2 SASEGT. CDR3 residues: CASSERRTQDYGYTF. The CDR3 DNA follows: TGTGCCAGCAGTGAAAGACGGACGCAAGACTATGGCTACACCTTC.

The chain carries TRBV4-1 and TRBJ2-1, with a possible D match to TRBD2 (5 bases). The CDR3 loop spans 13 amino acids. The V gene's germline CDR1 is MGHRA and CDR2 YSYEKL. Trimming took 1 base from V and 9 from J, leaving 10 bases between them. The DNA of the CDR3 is TGCGCCAGCAGCCAAGTCTCAGAGGGTGAGCAGTTCTTC. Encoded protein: CASSQVSEGEQFF.

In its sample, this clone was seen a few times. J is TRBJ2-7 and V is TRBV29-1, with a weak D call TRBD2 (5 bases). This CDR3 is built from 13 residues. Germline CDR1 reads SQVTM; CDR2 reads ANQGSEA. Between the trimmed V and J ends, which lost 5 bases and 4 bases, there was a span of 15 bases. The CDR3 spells CSVWSGRGYEQYF. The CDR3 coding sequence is TGCAGCGTTTGGTCGGGCAGAGGGTACGAGCAGTACTTC.

The CDR3 protein is CASSTRFQAFF. The CDR3 bases are TGTGCCAGTAGTACCCGATTTCAAGCTTTCTTT. V is TRBV19 and J is TRBJ1-1, with D uncertain. Trimming took off 4 bases at V and 9 bases at J, with 9 bases between the two ends. The CDR3 loop spans 11 amino acids. Germline CDR1 and CDR2: LNHDA and SQIVND (reference sequence).

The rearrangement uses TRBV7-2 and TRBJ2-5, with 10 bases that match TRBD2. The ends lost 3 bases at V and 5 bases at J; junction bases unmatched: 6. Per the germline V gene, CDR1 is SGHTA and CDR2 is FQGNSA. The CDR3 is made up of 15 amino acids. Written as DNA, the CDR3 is TGTGCCAGCAGCTTTCTAGCGGGGGTAGGCGAGACCCAGTACTTC. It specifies CASSFLAGVGETQYF. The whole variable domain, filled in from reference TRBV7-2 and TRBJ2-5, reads GAGVSQSPSNKVTEKGKDVELRCDPISGHTALYWYRQSLGQGLEFLIYFQGNSAPDKSGLPSDRFSAERTGGSVSTLTIQRTQQEDSAVYLCASSFLAGVGETQYFGPGTRLLVL.

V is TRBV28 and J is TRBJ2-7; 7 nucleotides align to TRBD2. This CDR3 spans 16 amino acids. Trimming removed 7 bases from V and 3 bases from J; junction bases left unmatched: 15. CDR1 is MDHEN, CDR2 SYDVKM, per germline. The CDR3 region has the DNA TGTGCCAGCACCCCCAGCGGGACTGGAAGGATCTACGAGCAGTACTTC. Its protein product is CASTPSGTGRIYEQYF.

DNA for the CDR3: TGCAGCGTTGAAGAAAAGGGTTCCTACACCTTC. This sequence encodes CSVEEKGSYTF. The chain carries TRBV29-1 and TRBJ1-2; no reliable D call. The germline V and J ends were trimmed by 0 bases and 10 bases, with 9 bases remaining between them. Germline V gene lookup returns CDR1 SQVTM and CDR2 ANQGSEA. The CDR3 spans 11 residues.

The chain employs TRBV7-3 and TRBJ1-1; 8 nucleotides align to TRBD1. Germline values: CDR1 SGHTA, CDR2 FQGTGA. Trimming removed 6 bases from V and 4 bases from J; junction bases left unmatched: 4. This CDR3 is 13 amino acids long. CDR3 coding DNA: TGTGCCAGCAGTCGGGGGACAGGCACTGAAGCTTTCTTT. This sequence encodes CASSRGTGTEAFF.